Below are 26 T cell receptor beta chains sequenced from a single sample in a study of blood T cells in healthy people across ages. Sample-barcoded 5' priming and a J-beta primer mix drove a second PCR of roughly 6 to 12 cycles. TCRdb re-called the 5' RACE reads through MiXCR, storing one row per CDR3 protein. The sample consists of some 860,000 distinct CDR3 sequences, more than 50% of them appearing once. The material sequenced was blood. The receptors stem from a man aged 35-49 years in good health.

Regarding this clonotype: This may stem from a read error, because a much larger clone lies one nucleotide away. The chain carries TRBV3-1 and TRBJ2-5; maybe TRBD2 (5 bases). Looked up from germline, CDR1 is LGHDT and CDR2 is YNNKEL (reference sequence). The CDR3 runs 16 residues. V was trimmed by 2 bases and J by 11 bases, leaving 24 bases between them. The CDR3 nucleotides are TGTGCCAGCAGCCAAAACATAGCGTTAATTACCAATGAGCAGTACTTC. Protein: CASSQNIALITNEQYF.

Comments on this clonotype: The junction shows a germline mismatch at one end, possibly a read error. The V gene is TRBV5-1, the J gene TRBJ2-1, with D possibly being TRBD2 (5 bases). The CDR3 extends over 14 amino acids. The V gene's germline CDR1 is SGHRS and CDR2 YFSETQ. CDR3 sequence: CASSLSGAYNEQFF. CDR3 DNA: TGTGCCAGCAGCTTGTCCGGGGCCTACAATGAGCAGTTCTTC. Based on the CDR3 plus reference TRBV5-1 and TRBJ2-1, the full variable domain is KAGVTQTPRYLIKTRGQQVTLSCSPISGHRSVSWYQQTPGQGLQFLFEYFSETQRNKGNFPGRFSGRQFSNSRSEMNVSTLELGDSALYLCASSLSGAYNEQFFGPGTRLTVL.

The chain employs TRBV20-1 and TRBJ2-3, with D maybe TRBD2 (5 bases). Trimming left V 5 bases short and J 6 bases short, with 9 bases between. This CDR3 has 11 residues. The germline CDR1 and CDR2 sequences are DFQATT and SNEGSKA (reference sequence). CDR3 amino acids: CSAPIADTQYF. DNA of the CDR3: TGCAGTGCTCCAATAGCGGATACGCAGTATTTT.

This clonotype has just a few counts. DNA for the CDR3: TGTGCCAGCGGCCGCGACTATAATTCACCCCTCCACTTT. Amino acid sequence: CASGRDYNSPLHF. V usage is TRBV6-2 or TRBV6-3 and J usage is TRBJ1-6; no firm D call. CDR3 length: 13 residues. Germline CDR1 and CDR2: MNHEY and SVGEGT. Trimming took 8 bases from V and 3 from J, leaving 8 bases between them.

The chain carries TRBV29-1 and TRBJ2-3, with a weak D call TRBD1 (5 bases). The CDR3 sequence is 13 residues long. CDR1 is SQVTM and CDR2 is ANQGSEA in the germline V gene. Trimming shortened V by 3 bases and J by 3 bases, and 10 bases separated the two germline ends. CDR3 coding DNA: TGCAGCGTTGACCGGACATATACAGATACGCAGTATTTT. Encoded protein: CSVDRTYTDTQYF.

CDR3 sequence reads: CASNGGVGNTEAFF. As DNA, the CDR3 is TGTGCCAGCAACGGGGGAGTCGGGAACACTGAAGCTTTCTTT. The chain employs TRBV9 and TRBJ1-1; D perhaps matches TRBD1 (5 bases). The CDR3 is 14 residues long. Germline CDR1 SGDLS, CDR2 YYNGEE. Trimming left V 6 bases short and J 1 base short, with 13 bases between.

This clonotype was observed a few times. The chain uses TRBV9 and TRBJ2-2; 9 bases fit TRBD2. The V and J ends lost 2 bases and 6 bases, in that order; junction bases with no gene match: 8. Germline V gene sequence: CDR1 SGDLS, CDR2 YYNGEE. This CDR3 region has 16 residues. The CDR3 nucleotides are TGTGCCAGCAGCGTCTATCATAGCGGGAGATCCGGGGAGCTGTTTTTT. Translated, it gives CASSVYHSGRSGELFF.

DNA for the CDR3: TGTGCCAGCAGCTTAGGTCCGGGGTCCCTCGATGAGCAGTTCTTC. Its protein is CASSLGPGSLDEQFF. The chain combines TRBV7-2 with TRBJ2-1; a weak D match, TRBD2 (5 bases). The CDR3 is 15 amino acids. The V gene lost 1 base and the J gene lost 8 bases, with 15 bases spanning the gap. Germline CDR1 is SGHTA and CDR2 is FQGNSA. Together with reference TRBV7-2 and TRBJ2-1, the CDR3 gives the full variable domain: GAGVSQSPSNKVTEKGKDVELRCDPISGHTALYWYRQSLGQGLEFLIYFQGNSAPDKSGLPSDRFSAERTGGSVSTLTIQRTQQEDSAVYLCASSLGPGSLDEQFFGPGTRLTVL.

V gene TRBV24-1 combines with J gene TRBJ2-7; possibly TRBD1 for D (6 bases). The tail of the sequence fits TRBJ2-5 better, so the J call may be wrong. Germline V CDR1 and CDR2: KGHDR, SFDVKD. The CDR3 totals 15 residues. The CDR3: CATSDPDRAYETQYF. CDR3 nucleotide sequence: TGTGCCACCAGTGATCCGGACAGAGCATACGAGACCCAGTACTTC.

This chain uses TRBV9 with TRBJ2-1, with D possibly matching TRBD2 (6 bases). The V end lost 3 bases, the J end lost 6 bases, and 19 bases lay between the germline ends. CDR1 SGDLS and CDR2 YYNGEE come from the germline V gene. This CDR3 has 16 amino acids. The DNA of the CDR3 is TGTGCCAGCAGCGCGTCGGGGGAGGTAAAGAGCAATGAGCAGTTCTTC. Encoded protein: CASSASGEVKSNEQFF.

The chain is built from TRBV5-1 and TRBJ2-2; 7 nucleotides agree with TRBD1. CDR1 and CDR2 (germline): SGHRS, YFSETQ. After removal of 5 bases from V and 3 bases from J, the junction contained 7 bases not matched to a gene. This CDR3 is built from 15 residues. The CDR3 is CASSQGQPDTGELFF. The CDR3 DNA reads as TGCGCCAGCAGTCAGGGACAGCCGGACACCGGGGAGCTGTTTTTT.

This clonotype was seen more than once but under ten times. The chain combines TRBV7-2 with TRBJ1-6; no clear D gene. Trimming cost V 1 base and J 7 bases, with 8 bases left between them. Germline assignment: CDR1 SGHTA and CDR2 FQGNSA. This CDR3 is 14 amino acids long. The DNA for the CDR3 is TGTGCCAGCAGCTTAGTCAGTAACAATTCACCCCTCCACTTT. This translates into CASSLVSNNSPLHF.

The chain couples TRBV15 to TRBJ2-1; D may be TRBD1 or TRBD2 (6 bases each). Germline CDR1 is LNHNV and CDR2 is YYDKDF (reference sequence). V was clipped by 1 base and J by 7 bases, with 8 bases between them. The CDR3 contains 13 residues. In nucleotides, the CDR3 is TGTGCCACCAGCAGAGTAGGGGGGAATGAGCAGTTCTTC. Its translation is CATSRVGGNEQFF.

The chain couples TRBV7-2 to TRBJ1-1; D remains unclear. The CDR3 is 17 residues long. Germline-derived CDR1 and CDR2 are SGHTA and FQGNSA. Deletions cut 4 bases from V and 1 base from J, with 19 bases between. The chain's CDR3 is CASSSPWETSSNTEAFF. As DNA, the CDR3 is TGTGCCAGCAGCTCCCCTTGGGAGACTTCTTCGAACACTGAAGCTTTCTTT.

This chain uses TRBV7-2 with TRBJ2-1; D is perhaps TRBD1 or TRBD2 (6 bases each). Germline assignment: CDR1 SGHTA and CDR2 FQGNSA. Trimming stripped 5 bases from V and 2 bases from J, with 16 bases between. This CDR3 comprises 16 residues. The CDR3 nucleotides read TGTGCCAGCAGCGTAGGATCCGGGGGCCCCTACAATGAGCAGTTCTTC. Amino acids: CASSVGSGGPYNEQFF.

The rearrangement uses TRBV20-1 and TRBJ2-7; the match to TRBD2 covers 15 bases. The J call may be faulty, since TRBJ2-5 better matches the DNA end. This CDR3 is 16 amino acids long. Germline CDR1 reads DFQATT; CDR2 reads SNEGSKA (reference sequence). For the CDR3, the DNA is TGCAGTGCAGGGACTAGCGGGGGGACCGCCCGAGAGACCCAGTACTTC. Protein: CSAGTSGGTARETQYF.

The gene calls are TRBV20-1 and TRBJ1-2; 9 nucleotides line up with TRBD1. The CDR3 extends over 15 amino acids. CDR1 DFQATT and CDR2 SNEGSKA come from the germline V gene (reference sequence). The J segment lost 6 bases and the V segment lost 3 bases, leaving 11 bases of the junction unmatched. The chain's CDR3 is CSASGTGPLMDGYTF. The DNA of the CDR3 is TGCAGTGCTAGCGGGACAGGGCCCTTAATGGATGGCTACACCTTC.

The CDR3 loop reads CASSFRGGTGYTF. CDR3 coding DNA: TGCGCCAGCAGCTTCAGGGGAGGAACTGGCTACACCTTC. The V and J genes are TRBV5-1 and TRBJ1-2, with D perhaps matching TRBD1 (6 bases). Germline V lookup: CDR1 SGHRS, CDR2 YFSETQ. This CDR3 has 13 residues. V dropped 2 bases and J dropped 7 bases, with 12 bases sitting between them. The full variable domain, with the rest looked up from reference TRBV5-1 and TRBJ1-2, is KAGVTQTPRYLIKTRGQQVTLSCSPISGHRSVSWYQQTPGQGLQFLFEYFSETQRNKGNFPGRFSGRQFSNSRSEMNVSTLELGDSALYLCASSFRGGTGYTFGSGTRLTVV.

V is TRBV7-2 and J is TRBJ1-6; D unclear. Germline CDR1 is SGHTA and CDR2 is FQGNSA. V was pared by 5 bases and J by 7 bases, with 15 bases between. The CDR3 sequence is 15 residues long. CDR3 DNA sequence: TGTGCCAGCAGCCAATCCGCCGGGATAAATTCACCCCTCCACTTT. Translation gives CASSQSAGINSPLHF.

The chain employs TRBV6-6 and TRBJ2-1; 10 bases are a match to TRBD2. This CDR3 has 16 amino acids. Trimming cost V 4 bases and J 7 bases; bases outside gene matches: 10. In germline, CDR1 is MNHNY, CDR2 SVGAGI (reference sequence). CDR3 loop: CASSFSLAGVSNEQFF. The CDR3 nucleotides are TGTGCCAGCAGTTTTTCCCTAGCGGGAGTCAGTAATGAGCAGTTCTTC.

This clonotype occurred a few times. This chain links TRBV12-3 or TRBV12-4 with TRBJ2-7, with 7 positions matching TRBD2. This CDR3 contains 17 residues. Unmatched junction bases numbered 14, after V lost 4 bases and J lost 2 bases. Here the CDR3 DNA reads TGTGCCAGCAGTTACTCGGGTCTAGCGGAGGGTGCCTACGAGCAGTACTTC. It specifies CASSYSGLAEGAYEQYF.

V and J are TRBV20-1 and TRBJ1-2; 10 nucleotides match TRBD1. The CDR3 runs to 13 residues. J was trimmed by 4 bases and V by 5 bases; bases with no gene match: 4. CDR1 and CDR2 from the germline V gene are DFQATT and SNEGSKA (reference sequence). The CDR3 sequence is CSASDRGTYGYTF. CDR3 sequence (DNA): TGCAGTGCTTCGGACAGGGGGACCTATGGCTACACCTTC.

The genes are TRBV6-1 and TRBJ2-3, with TRBD2 matching 8 bases. Trimming at V came to 3 bases and at J to 2 bases, leaving 13 bases not matched to a gene. CDR1 MNHNS and CDR2 SASEGT come from the germline V gene. The CDR3 sequence is 18 residues long. CDR3 in amino acids: CASSDIQREWSPTDTQYF. The CDR3 DNA reads TGTGCCAGCAGTGATATTCAGCGGGAGTGGTCCCCCACAGATACGCAGTATTTT.

This rearrangement joins TRBV11-2 to TRBJ2-4; 10 nucleotides agree with TRBD1. Judging by the DNA end, TRBJ2-5 fits better; the J call may be wrong. Per germline, CDR1 SGHAT and CDR2 FQNNGV. The CDR3 is 18 residues long. The CDR3 DNA sequence: TGTGCCAGCAGCTACCTCTTTTCGACAGGGGGCTCGAGGGAGACCCAGTACTTC. Its protein product is CASSYLFSTGGSRETQYF.

Only a few counts were recorded for this clonotype. The chain joins TRBV6-5 to TRBJ2-3; 10 positions agree with TRBD2. The J segment lost 4 bases and the V segment lost 5 bases, leaving 6 bases of the junction unmatched. Looked up from germline, CDR1 is MNHEY and CDR2 is SVGAGI. The CDR3 totals 15 residues. CDR3 protein: CASSRLAGSPDTQYF. The CDR3 coding sequence is TGTGCCAGCAGTCGACTAGCGGGCTCACCAGATACGCAGTATTTT.

The V and J genes are TRBV4-3 and TRBJ2-7; tentative D call: TRBD2 (7 bases). With 0 bases removed from V and 0 bases from J, the gap between germline ends came to 15 bases. Germline V gene data show CDR1 as LGHNA and CDR2 as YSLEER. This CDR3 has 17 amino acids. The CDR3 DNA reads TGCGCCAGCAGCCAAGATGCGGGGGCTCGACCCTCCTACGAGCAGTACTTC. Translating it yields CASSQDAGARPSYEQYF.